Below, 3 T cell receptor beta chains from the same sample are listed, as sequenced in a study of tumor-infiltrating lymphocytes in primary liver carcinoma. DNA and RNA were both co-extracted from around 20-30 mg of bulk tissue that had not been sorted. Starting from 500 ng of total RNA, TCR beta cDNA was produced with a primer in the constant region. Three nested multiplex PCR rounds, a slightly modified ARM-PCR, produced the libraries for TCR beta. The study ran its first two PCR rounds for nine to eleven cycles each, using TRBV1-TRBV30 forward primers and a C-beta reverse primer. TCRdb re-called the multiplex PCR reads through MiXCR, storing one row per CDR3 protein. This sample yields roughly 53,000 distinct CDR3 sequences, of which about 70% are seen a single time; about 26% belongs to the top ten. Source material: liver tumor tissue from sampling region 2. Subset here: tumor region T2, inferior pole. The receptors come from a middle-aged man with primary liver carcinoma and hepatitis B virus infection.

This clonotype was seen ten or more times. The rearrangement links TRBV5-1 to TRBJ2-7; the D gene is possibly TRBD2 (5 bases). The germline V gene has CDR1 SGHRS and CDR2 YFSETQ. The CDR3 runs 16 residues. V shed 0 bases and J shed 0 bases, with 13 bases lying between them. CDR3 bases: TGCGCCAGCAGCTTGGCCGGAAGTGGGAGCTCCTACGAGCAGTACTTC. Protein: CASSLAGSGSSYEQYF.

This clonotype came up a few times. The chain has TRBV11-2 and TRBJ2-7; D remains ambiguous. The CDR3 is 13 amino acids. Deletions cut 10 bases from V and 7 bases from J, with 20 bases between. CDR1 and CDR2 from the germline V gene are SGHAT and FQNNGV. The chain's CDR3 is CANITSYVWEQYF. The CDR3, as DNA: TGTGCCAACATCACCTCTTACGTATGGGAGCAGTACTTC. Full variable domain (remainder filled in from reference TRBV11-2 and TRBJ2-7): EAGVAQSPRYKIIEKRQSVAFWCNPISGHATLYWYQQILGQGPKLLIQFQNNGVVDDSQLPKDRFSAERLKGVDSTLKIQPAKLEDSAVYLCANITSYVWEQYFGPGTRLTVT.

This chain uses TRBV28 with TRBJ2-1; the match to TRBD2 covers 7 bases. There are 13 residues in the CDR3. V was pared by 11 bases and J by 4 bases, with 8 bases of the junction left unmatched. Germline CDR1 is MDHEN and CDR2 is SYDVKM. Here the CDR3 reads CACMASGYNEQFF. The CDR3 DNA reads TGTGCCTGCATGGCTAGCGGTTACAATGAGCAGTTCTTC.